Given below is one T cell receptor beta chain in context. The antigen remains unidentified. A junction boundary mismatches the germline segment, possibly from a read error. This record comes from a study of post-analysis software for immune sequencing data. Study-level background: Courses of disease covered relapsing-remitting, secondary progressive and progressive-relapsing multiple sclerosis.

Unique molecular identifiers had been added to the TCR beta cDNA libraries. TCRdb reanalysed the PCR reads using MiXCR and keeps one entry per CDR3 protein. The sample contains 400,000 to 500,000 distinct CDR3 sequences, less than 40% of which appear only once. The CDR3 sequence is 14 residues long. Germline CDR1 and CDR2: DFQATT and SNEGSKA (reference sequence). Regarding the study as a whole: The study found TRBV5-6, TRBV5-1 and TRBV20-1 among a few TRBV segments more frequent in patients than controls.

This receptor was obtained from a girl between 2 and 10 years old with multiple sclerosis. The chain recombines TRBV20-1 with TRBJ2-7, with D unresolved. Sequencing used blood. The CDR3 sequence: CSARLTANNYGQYF. CDR3 coding DNA: TGCAGTGCTAGACTTACAGCTAACAACTACGGGCAGTACTTC.